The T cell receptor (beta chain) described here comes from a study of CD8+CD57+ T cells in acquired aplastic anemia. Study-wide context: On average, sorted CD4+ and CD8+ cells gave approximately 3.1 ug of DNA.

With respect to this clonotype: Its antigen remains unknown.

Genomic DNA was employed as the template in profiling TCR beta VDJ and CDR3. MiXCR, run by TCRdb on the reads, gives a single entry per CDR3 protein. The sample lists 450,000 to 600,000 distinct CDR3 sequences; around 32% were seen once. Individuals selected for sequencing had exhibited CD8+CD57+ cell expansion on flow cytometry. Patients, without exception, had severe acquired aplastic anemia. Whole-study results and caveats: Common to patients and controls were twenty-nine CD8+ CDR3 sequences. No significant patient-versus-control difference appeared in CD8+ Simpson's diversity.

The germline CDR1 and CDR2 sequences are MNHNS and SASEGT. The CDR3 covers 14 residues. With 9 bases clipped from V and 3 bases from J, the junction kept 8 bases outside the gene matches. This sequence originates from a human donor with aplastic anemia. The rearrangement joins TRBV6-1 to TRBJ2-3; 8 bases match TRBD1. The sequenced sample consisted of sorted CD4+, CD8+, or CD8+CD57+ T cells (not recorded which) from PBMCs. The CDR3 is CARNRDRRTDTQYF. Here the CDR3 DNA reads TGTGCCAGAAACCGGGACAGGAGGACAGATACGCAGTATTTT.